Below are 20 T cell receptor beta chains sequenced from a single sample in a study of blood T cell repertoires in COVID-19. TCRdb keeps only in-frame clones here, not all; method: immunoSEQ multiplex PCR. Found here are some 24,000 clones, about 76% of them singletons; the top ten hold approximately 7%. The specimen was peripheral blood. These receptors were collected from a man between 65 and 85 years old with acute or convalescent COVID-19.

The genes are TRBV5-6 and TRBJ1-2, with a possible D match to TRBD1 (6 bases). The CDR3 contains 12 residues. With 4 bases removed from V and 5 bases from J, the gap between germline ends came to 9 bases. Germline CDR1 SGHDT, CDR2 YYEEEE. The CDR3 DNA follows: TGTGCCAGCAGCATGAGGGGGTATGGCTACACCTTC. Its translation: CASSMRGYGYTF.

CDR3 bases: TGTGCCAGCAGTTTAGACGGCGGGAAAGAGACCCAGTACTTC. Protein product: CASSLDGGKETQYF. V is TRBV28 and J is TRBJ2-5; D is possibly TRBD2 (6 bases). The V and J ends lost 2 bases and 3 bases respectively, with 10 bases between them. Germline V gives CDR1 MDHEN, CDR2 SYDVKM. The CDR3 is made up of 14 amino acids.

The chain uses TRBV30 and TRBJ2-5, with D possibly being TRBD1 (5 bases). V shed 0 bases and J shed 2 bases, with 13 bases lying between them. Germline lookup yields CDR1 GTSNPN and CDR2 SVGIG (reference sequence). This CDR3 has 15 residues. The CDR3 DNA sequence: TGTGCCTGGAGTGTAGGAATAGGGGCTCAAGAGACCCAGTACTTC. Encoded protein: CAWSVGIGAQETQYF.

V is TRBV3-1 (or the pseudogene TRBV3-2) and J is TRBJ2-1, with D possibly being TRBD1 (5 bases). From germline, CDR1 is LGHDT and CDR2 YNNKEL (reference sequence). The length of the CDR3 is 15 residues. The V gene lost 5 bases and the J gene lost 9 bases, with 20 bases spanning the gap. Here the CDR3 DNA reads TGTGCCAGCAGCTCCGGGCAGGGCCCTTTTGGTGAGCAGTTCTTC. It codes for CASSSGQGPFGEQFF.

The chain links TRBV4-1 to TRBJ2-5; 9 bases map to TRBD1. CDR1 MGHRA and CDR2 YSYEKL come from the germline V gene. The trim removed 3 bases at V and 5 bases at J, leaving 10 bases unmatched. The CDR3 sequence is 16 residues long. The CDR3 region has the DNA TGCGCCAGCAGCCAGACTCCGGGACAGGGTGGGGAGACCCAGTACTTC. Its translation: CASSQTPGQGGETQYF.

CDR3 region: CASSSKGAGGGTEAFF. CDR3 nucleotide sequence: TGTGCCAGCAGCTCGAAGGGCGCAGGGGGCGGCACTGAAGCTTTCTTT. The genes are TRBV7-2 and TRBJ1-1, with 8 bases matching TRBD1. This CDR3 contains 16 residues. V was clipped by 4 bases and J by 4 bases; unmatched bases: 11. From germline, CDR1 is SGHTA and CDR2 FQGNSA. The entire variable domain, with the rest obtained from reference TRBV7-2 and TRBJ1-1, is as follows: GAGVSQSPSNKVTEKGKDVELRCDPISGHTALYWYRQSLGQGLEFLIYFQGNSAPDKSGLPSDRFSAERTGGSVSTLTIQRTQQEDSAVYLCASSSKGAGGGTEAFFGQGTRLTVV.

The chain links TRBV9 to TRBJ2-7; 7 positions match TRBD2. The length of the CDR3 is 14 residues. The germline gives CDR1 SGDLS, CDR2 YYNGEE. V shed 2 bases and J 2 bases; nucleotides not matched to a gene: 4. CDR3: CASSVDGTTYEQYF. CDR3 bases: TGTGCCAGCAGCGTTGATGGGACTACCTACGAGCAGTACTTC.

The rearrangement joins TRBV13 to TRBJ1-1; D possibly corresponds to TRBD1 (5 bases). Trimming took 7 bases from V and 1 from J, leaving 13 bases between them. CDR3 length: 14 residues. CDR1 and CDR2 from the germline V gene are PRHDT and FYEKMQ (reference sequence). CDR3 residues: CASTRRGENTEAFF. DNA of the CDR3: TGTGCCAGCACCCGGAGGGGCGAGAACACTGAAGCTTTCTTT.

V and J are TRBV7-2 and TRBJ2-7; 7 nucleotides align to TRBD2. The CDR3 loop spans 15 amino acids. With 2 bases clipped from V and 3 bases from J, the junction kept 7 bases outside the gene matches. Germline V CDR1 and CDR2: SGHTA, FQGNSA. DNA of the CDR3: TGTGCCAGCAGCTTAACTGCTAGCGGCCGCTACGAGCAGTACTTC. Amino acids: CASSLTASGRYEQYF.

This clone occurred a few times. This rearrangement joins TRBV30 to TRBJ2-5, with D possibly TRBD2 on 6 matching bases. This CDR3 is 13 amino acids long. Trimming took 2 bases from V and 3 from J, leaving 10 bases between them. Germline CDR1 is GTSNPN and CDR2 is SVGIG (reference sequence). The CDR3 sequence: CAWSPGGEETQYF. The CDR3, as DNA: TGTGCCTGGAGTCCTGGCGGGGAAGAGACCCAGTACTTC. The full variable domain, in which reference TRBV30 and TRBJ2-5 provide the parts outside the CDR3, is SQTIHQWPATLVQPVGSPLSLECTVEGTSNPNLYWYRQAAGRGLQLLFYSVGIGQISSEVPQNLSASRPQDRQFILSSKKLLLSDSGFYLCAWSPGGEETQYFGPGTRLLVL.

This clone was recorded once. The V and J genes are TRBV4-1 and TRBJ1-5, with unresolved D. V gave up 0 bases and J gave up 6 bases, with 12 bases separating them. Looked up from germline, CDR1 is MGHRA and CDR2 is YSYEKL. The CDR3 is 15 residues long. In DNA form, the CDR3 reads TGCGCCAGCAGCCAAGATCTCCAATCTATTCAGCCCCAGCATTTT. This encodes CASSQDLQSIQPQHF.

The genes are TRBV10-1 and TRBJ2-2; 8 nucleotides agree with TRBD1. The CDR3 sequence is 13 residues long. V lost 5 bases and J lost 8; bases outside the gene matches: 4. Germline assignment: CDR1 WNHNN and CDR2 SYGVQD (reference sequence). CDR3 nucleotides: TGCGCCAGCAGTAAGGACAGGGCGGGGGAGCTGTTTTTT. Translation gives CASSKDRAGELFF.

The rearrangement uses TRBV5-1 and TRBJ2-7, with 7 bases lining up with TRBD1. Looked up from germline, CDR1 is SGHRS and CDR2 is YFSETQ. The junction had 7 bases not matched to a gene; V was cut back by 1 base and J by 0 bases. The CDR3 consists of 16 residues. CDR3 protein: CASSLNRQGVSYEQYF. For the CDR3, the DNA is TGCGCCAGCAGCTTGAACCGACAGGGAGTCTCCTACGAGCAGTACTTC.

This sequence joins TRBV21-1 and TRBJ2-5; the table calls TRBD1, which could not be checked here. TRBV21-1 is a pseudogene segment. This CDR3 region has 13 residues. The CDR3 here is CASTLPVQETQYF. The DNA of the CDR3 is TGTGCCAGCACCCTCCCAGTGCAAGAGACCCAGTACTTC.

V and J are TRBV7-3 and TRBJ2-2; 8 nucleotides match TRBD1. This CDR3 spans 13 amino acids. With 5 bases clipped from V and 6 bases from J, the junction kept 2 bases outside the gene matches. Per germline, CDR1 SGHTA and CDR2 FQGTGA. In nucleotides, the CDR3 is TGTGCCAGCAGCCGACAGGGGCCCGGGGAGCTGTTTTTT. Translated, it gives CASSRQGPGELFF.

The chain recombines TRBV2 with TRBJ2-3; D is uncertain. The V end lost 6 bases, the J end lost 2 bases, and 3 bases lay between the germline ends. CDR1 and CDR2 from the germline V gene are SNHLY and FYNNEI. This CDR3 has 11 amino acids. DNA of the CDR3: TGTGCCAGCAGCTTCACAGATACGCAGTATTTT. This codes for CASSFTDTQYF.

The V call is TRBV10-3, the J call TRBJ2-7, with a tentative D call TRBD1 (5 bases). This CDR3 has 13 amino acids. The ends were cut back, 3 bases at V and 5 bases at J, with 11 bases in the middle. CDR1 and CDR2 (germline): ENHRY, SYGVKD. Written as DNA, the CDR3 is TGTGCCATCAGTGAAGGACACGTGGACGAGCAGTACTTC. Its protein product is CAISEGHVDEQYF.

The chain has TRBV30 and TRBJ1-3, with 9 bases identical to TRBD1. Germline V gene sequence: CDR1 GTSNPN, CDR2 SVGIG (reference sequence). The CDR3 length is 15 residues. With V trimmed by 0 bases and J by 2 bases, 2 bases remained unmatched. CDR3 coding DNA: TGTGCCTGGAGTGTAGGGGACAGGGCTGGAAACACCATATATTTT. Its translation is CAWSVGDRAGNTIYF.

V usage is TRBV12-5 and J usage is TRBJ1-2; TRBD1 might be the D (5 bases). The ends were cut back, 6 bases at V and 0 bases at J, with 11 bases in the middle. Per the germline V gene, CDR1 is LGHNT and CDR2 is FRNRAP. This CDR3 is built from 14 residues. The CDR3 loop reads CASGAGRPNYGYTF. As DNA, the CDR3 is TGTGCTAGTGGCGCGGGACGGCCTAACTATGGCTACACCTTC. Full variable domain (missing parts from reference TRBV12-5 and TRBJ1-2): DARVTQTPRHKVTEMGQEVTMRCQPILGHNTVFWYRQTMMQGLELLAYFRNRAPLDDSGMPKDRFSAEMPDATLATLKIQPSEPRDSAVYFCASGAGRPNYGYTFGSGTRLTVV.

The chain couples TRBV9 to TRBJ2-5, with TRBD1 matching 11 bases. The CDR3 covers 15 residues. With 3 bases clipped from V and 4 bases from J, the junction kept 5 bases outside the gene matches. In germline, CDR1 is SGDLS, CDR2 YYNGEE. As DNA, the CDR3 is TGTGCCAGCAGCGGAGCCGGGACAGGGGGAGAGACCCAGTACTTC. Its translation is CASSGAGTGGETQYF.